A selection of T cell receptor beta chains follows, all from one sample in a study of somatic mutations in cytotoxic T cells in rheumatoid arthritis. Assay used: immunoSEQ multiplex PCR; TCRdb lists only in-frame clones, some missing. The profile shows roughly 17,000 clones, 85% of them singletons. Sequences were obtained from CD8+ T cells sorted from blood. These receptor sequences come from a woman aged 35 to 49 with rheumatoid arthritis. Both conserved end residues are part of each CDR3. The D gene is left open where the match is weak. For some rows the clone size is stated as once, few or many, or as a class when expanded; others skip it.

clone_size d_call j_call v_call cdr3_nt cdr3_aa
. . TRBJ2-7 TRBV5-6 TGTGCCAGCAGCTTGGTCCAGGGGCCCTCCTACGAGCAGTACTTC CASSLVQGPSYEQYF
. . TRBJ2-1 TRBV7-9 TGTGCCAGCAGCCCCCTGAGCCCTATCAATGAGCAGTTCTTC CASSPLSPINEQFF
once . TRBJ1-5 TRBV11-2 TGTGCCAGCAAGGGACATGAGGGCAATCAGCCCCAGCATTTT CASKGHEGNQPQHF
. . TRBJ1-1 TRBV27 TGTGCCAGCAGTTTGACACTGGGTACTGAAGCTTTCTTT CASSLTLGTEAFF
. TRBD2 TRBJ2-5 TRBV11-2 TGTGCCAGCAGCTCCCGACTAGCGGGGGGGCCTGAGACCCAGTACTTC CASSSRLAGGPETQYF
. TRBD1 TRBJ1-1 TRBV19 TGTGCCAGTAGTTTGTACGCCGGGACAGGACTTTTTAACACTGAAGCTTTCTTT CASSLYAGTGLFNTEAFF
. . TRBJ2-7 TRBV14 TGTGCCAGCAGCCAAGCTCCGTACGAGCAGTACTTC CASSQAPYEQYF
. . TRBJ1-1 TRBV21-1 TGTGCCAGCAGCCCTAACCCCAGGTTTTTGAGAAACACTGAAGCTTTCTTT CASSPNPRFLRNTEAFF
once TRBD2 TRBJ2-7 TRBV6-6 TGTGCCAGCAGTTGGACTAGCGGGGGTTACGAGCAGTACTTC CASSWTSGGYEQYF
once TRBD1 TRBJ1-2 TRBV19 TGTGCCAGTAGTATATGGGCAGGGGGCGTCGATGGCTACACCTTC CASSIWAGGVDGYTF
. . TRBJ1-1 TRBV13 TGTGCCAGCAGTCAACAGGGGAACACTGAAGCTTTCTTT CASSQQGNTEAFF
. . TRBJ2-1 TRBV19 TGTGCCAGTATGAGGGGGAATGAGCAGTTCTTC CASMRGNEQFF
. . TRBJ2-3 TRBV27 TGTGCCAGCATGAATCTTCAGATACGGGGCACAGATACGCAGTATTTT CASMNLQIRGTDTQYF
. TRBD2 TRBJ2-3 TRBV15 TGTGCCACCAGCAGAGTCGGCGGACTAGCGGGAGGAGGGACAGATACGCAGTATTTT CATSRVGGLAGGGTDTQYF
. . TRBJ2-7 TRBV18 TGTGCCAGCTCCCCCAACGGCGGCCTCACCTACGAGCAGTACTTC CASSPNGGLTYEQYF
. . TRBJ2-7 TRBV6-1 TGTGCCAGCAGTGAGACAGGTCCCTACGAGCAGTACTTC CASSETGPYEQYF
. . TRBJ2-7 TRBV19 TGTGCCAGTACAGGGGTCTTGGGCGCAGGATCCTACGAGCAGTACTTC CASTGVLGAGSYEQYF
. . TRBJ1-4 TRBV30 TGTGCCTGGAGTGCCCAGGGAGGAACTAATGAAAAACTGTTTTTT CAWSAQGGTNEKLFF
. TRBD1 TRBJ1-1 TRBV4-1 TGCGCCAGCAGCCATGAGCAGGGGGCCTCAGTTGGCGCTGAAGCTTTCTTT CASSHEQGASVGAEAFF
. . TRBJ2-7 TRBV5-1 TGCGCCAGCAGAGACGGGAACACCTACGAGCAGTACTTC CASRDGNTYEQYF
. . TRBJ2-7 TRBV6-5 TGTGCCAGCAGCCCGGGGGAAAGAGCCTACGAGCAGTACTTC CASSPGERAYEQYF
. . TRBJ2-7 TRBV27 TGTGCCAGCAGTTGGGGCCCCTCCTACGAGCAGTACTTC CASSWGPSYEQYF
. TRBD2 TRBJ2-5 TRBV30 TGTGCCTGGAGTTATAGCGGGGGACTTGGAGAGACCCAGTACTTC CAWSYSGGLGETQYF
. . TRBJ2-5 TRBV6-5 TGTGCCAGCAGTTACTCACGGGGGGCCCCCCAAGAGACCCAGTACTTC CASSYSRGAPQETQYF
. TRBD2 TRBJ2-1 TRBV13 TGTGCCAGCAGCTCCCGCGGTAAGCGGGGGGGCAAGATTCCTGAGCAGTTCTTC CASSSRGKRGGKIPEQFF
. . TRBJ2-1 TRBV15 TGTGCCACCAGCGGTACTAGCCCCACCAATGAGCAGTTCTTC CATSGTSPTNEQFF
. TRBD1 TRBJ2-1 TRBV5-1 TGCGCCAGCAGCTTGGGGACAGGGGGCGATGAGCAGTTCTTC CASSLGTGGDEQFF
. TRBD1 TRBJ2-1 TRBV7-6 TGTGCCAGCAGCATCGGGACAGGGGGAGGGAATGAGCAGTTCTTC CASSIGTGGGNEQFF
. . TRBJ2-7 TRBV30 TGTGCCTGGAGTGTGGTGAGGCCCGAGCAGTACTTC CAWSVVRPEQYF
. . TRBJ2-1 TRBV27 TGTGCCAGCAGCTGGGGGCGAGTATCATATGAGCAGTTCTTC CASSWGRVSYEQFF
. . TRBJ1-1 TRBV15 TGTGCCACCAGCAGCCTGGCGGGCGGCACTGAAGCTTTCTTT CATSSLAGGTEAFF
. . TRBJ2-7 TRBV6-1 TGTGCCAGCAGTGAAGAGGAGGGGAGCTCCTACGAGCAGTACTTC CASSEEEGSSYEQYF
. . TRBJ1-1 TRBV9 TGTGCCAGCAGCGTATCGGGGGGGGTCACTGAAGCTTTCTTT CASSVSGGVTEAFF
. . TRBJ2-1 TRBV9 TGTGCCAGCAGCGTAGCCTCGGGATATGAGCAGTTCTTC CASSVASGYEQFF
. TRBD1 TRBJ1-1 TRBV27 TGTGCCAGCAGTTACAGGGGGGGGGTCACTGAAGCTTTCTTT CASSYRGGVTEAFF
. . TRBJ1-4 TRBV2 TGTGCCAGCAGTGAAGCGCGGGGGGAACTGTTTTTT CASSEARGELFF
. TRBD2 TRBJ2-1 TRBV19 TGTGCCAGTAGTATCGTAGCGGGAGTCTCCTACAATGAGCAGTTCTTC CASSIVAGVSYNEQFF
. TRBD1 TRBJ1-5 TRBV6-1 TGTGCCAGCAGTGACGCCCCTTTTGGACAGGGTGGCAATCAGCCCCAGCATTTT CASSDAPFGQGGNQPQHF
. . TRBJ2-5 TRBV5-1 TGCGCCAGCAGCGCACTAGATCCGTACCAAGAGACCCAGTACTTC CASSALDPYQETQYF
. TRBD1 TRBJ1-1 TRBV23-1 TGCGCCAGCAGGCGTCGGACAGGGGGAGGTACCCCATGGAACACTGAAGCTTTCTTT CASRRRTGGGTPWNTEAFF
. . TRBJ2-2 TRBV5-5 TGTGCCAGCAGCTTGGGACTTGAGTCCGGGGAGCTGTTTTTT CASSLGLESGELFF
. . TRBJ2-7 TRBV2 TGTGCCAGCAGTCTAGGGGCCAGCTCCTACGAGCAGTACTTC CASSLGASSYEQYF
. TRBD1 TRBJ2-7 TRBV27 TGTGCCAGCAGTTTGACAGGGGGTAGGGACGAGCAGTACTTC CASSLTGGRDEQYF
. TRBD2 TRBJ2-7 TRBV5-6 TGTGCCAGCAGATCACTAGCGGGCACCCCGGCCGAGCAGTACTTC CASRSLAGTPAEQYF
. . TRBJ1-2 TRBV4-1 TGCGCCAGCAGCCAGCCATGGGCGGATCCCGGGACATTCTATGGCTACACCTTC CASSQPWADPGTFYGYTF
. . TRBJ2-3 TRBV7-6 TGTGCCAGCAGCTTGATGACAGACACAGATACGCAGTATTTT CASSLMTDTDTQYF
few . TRBJ1-1 TRBV28 TGTGCCAGCAGCAGAACACTGAACACTGAAGCTTTCTTT CASSRTLNTEAFF
. TRBD2 TRBJ2-7 TRBV27 TGTGCCAGCAGTTTAAAGGGTCTAGCGGGAGGTCATAGCTCCTACGAGCAGTACTTC CASSLKGLAGGHSSYEQYF
. . TRBJ1-3 TRBV21-1 TGTGCCAGCAGCAACTCTCGAGGTGGAAACACCATATATTTT CASSNSRGGNTIYF
. . TRBJ1-3 TRBV5-1 TGCGCCAGCAGCCCTGGTTCCGCAGGGCACTCTGGAAACACCATATATTTT CASSPGSAGHSGNTIYF
. . TRBJ2-3 TRBV9 TGTGCCAGCGGAGGGGGGGGCTTAGATACGCAGTATTTT CASGGGGLDTQYF
. TRBD2 TRBJ2-4 TRBV2 TGTGCCAGCAGTGAACTGACTAGCGGTGAGGGCTCGGGAAACATTCAGTACTTC CASSELTSGEGSGNIQYF
. TRBD2 TRBJ2-7 TRBV5-4 TGTGCCAGCAGCTTGACTAGCGGCTACGAGCAGTACTTC CASSLTSGYEQYF
. TRBD1 TRBJ2-7 TRBV9 TGTGCCAGCAGCGCCGGACAGGGGCAGAACGAGCAGTACTTC CASSAGQGQNEQYF
. TRBD2 TRBJ2-5 TRBV2 TGTGCCAGCACTCCTCCCGCAGGACTAGCGGGGGGGGAAGAGACCCAGTACTTC CASTPPAGLAGGEETQYF
. . TRBJ2-5 TRBV7-9 TGTGCCAGCAAGGACTTACAAGAGACCCAGTACTTC CASKDLQETQYF
. TRBD2 TRBJ2-1 TRBV29-1 TGCAGCGTCGACAGCATGACTAGCGCTTCGTACAATGAGCAGTTCTTC CSVDSMTSASYNEQFF
few TRBD2 TRBJ2-1 TRBV15 TGTGCCACCAGCCGACTAGCGGGGGGGCCCTACAATGAGCAGTTCTTC CATSRLAGGPYNEQFF
once TRBD1 TRBJ2-2 TRBV27 TGTGCCAGCAGTTTAAGGGGGCCCGGGGAGCTGTTTTTT CASSLRGPGELFF
. . TRBJ2-1 TRBV7-6 TGTGCCAGCAGCTTAGCGCAGCTAGCTTTCAATGAGCAGTTCTTC CASSLAQLAFNEQFF